The entry below gives a single T cell receptor (beta chain) sequence along with its context. Germline V gene lookup returns CDR1 SNHLY and CDR2 FYNNEI. This CDR3 is 15 amino acids long. The trim removed 6 bases at V and 7 bases at J, leaving 9 bases unmatched. This specimen belongs to a study of OX40 agonist ivuxolimab in advanced cancers. Study-wide background: The dose of intravenous ivuxolimab that patients received every 2 weeks ranged from 0.01 to 10 mg/kg. From about 20 to 80 years was the age range, with a mean of roughly 59 years, and roughly 80% were male. Previous treatment with anti-PD-1, anti-PD-L1 or anti-CTLA-4 therapy was allowed; more than 35% had received some.

TCRdb keeps only in-frame clones here, not all; method: immunoSEQ multiplex PCR. Among some 30,000 clones listed, roughly four fifths were seen once. The sample in question was CD4+ or CD8+ T cells sorted from blood, obtained in a trial of the OX40 agonist ivuxolimab. V usage is TRBV2 and J usage is TRBJ1-5; 10 bases align to TRBD1. The TCR sequence derives from an adult with an advanced solid tumor such as melanoma, head and neck, liver or kidney cancer. The CDR3: CASSATGGKVQPQHF. CDR3 in DNA: TGTGCCAGCAGCGCGACAGGGGGCAAGGTACAGCCCCAGCATTTT.